Presented here are 13 T cell receptor beta chains from one specimen sequenced in a study of cytomegalovirus exposure and HLA in healthy donors. Sequencing used immunoSEQ multiplex PCR; TCRdb keeps in-frame clones, though not all of them. The sample holds some 320,000 clones; 87% are singletons and the top ten take approximately 1.2%. Input material: PBMCs. These receptors all stem from a woman in her thirties in good health and CMV-seropositive.

This sequence joins TRBV28 and TRBJ1-5; D possibly corresponds to TRBD1 (5 bases). The germline CDR1 and CDR2 sequences are MDHEN and SYDVKM. This CDR3 comprises 15 residues. Trimming shortened V by 3 bases and J by 9 bases, and 18 bases separated the two germline ends. DNA for the CDR3: TGTGCCAGCAGTTTCCCCCATAGGGTGGGGGGGCCCCAGCATTTT. Its translation is CASSFPHRVGGPQHF. Variable domain in full (rest from reference TRBV28 and TRBJ1-5): DVKVTQSSRYLVKRTGEKVFLECVQDMDHENMFWYRQDPGLGLRLIYFSYDVKMKEKGDIPEGYSVSREKKERFSLILESASTNQTSMYLCASSFPHRVGGPQHFGDGTRLSIL.

The rearrangement joins TRBV5-6 to TRBJ2-2, with 10 bases identical to TRBD1. There are 16 residues in the CDR3. The germline V gene has CDR1 SGHDT and CDR2 YYEEEE. The trim removed 1 base at V and 5 bases at J, leaving 5 bases unmatched. In DNA, the CDR3 is TGTGCCAGCAGCTTGTCCGGGACAGGGGAGACCGGGGAGCTGTTTTTT. This gives the protein CASSLSGTGETGELFF.

V is TRBV7-8 and J is TRBJ2-7; D is ambiguous. The CDR3 extends over 12 amino acids. The V end was cut by 1 base, the J end by 4 bases, with 5 bases between. Germline CDR1 is SGHVS and CDR2 is FQNEAQ. CDR3 nucleotides: TGTGCCAGCAGCTTAGGAAGATACGAGCAGTACTTC. This gives the protein CASSLGRYEQYF.

The chain couples TRBV10-3 to TRBJ1-5; 11 nucleotides align to TRBD1. This CDR3 region has 21 residues. Germline CDR1 is ENHRY and CDR2 is SYGVKD. Trimming removed 5 bases from V and 2 bases from J; junction bases left unmatched: 20. The CDR3 region is CAISLDVRPGQGVNGNQPQHF. The CDR3 coding sequence is TGTGCCATCAGTCTCGATGTACGACCGGGACAGGGGGTGAATGGCAATCAGCCCCAGCATTTT.

V usage is TRBV2 and J usage is TRBJ2-3, with D unresolved. V was clipped by 7 bases and J by 2 bases, with 7 bases between them. Per the germline V gene, CDR1 is SNHLY and CDR2 is FYNNEI. The CDR3 length is 12 residues. The CDR3 nucleotides are TGTGCCAGCATTGGGATCACAGATACGCAGTATTTT. The encoded protein is CASIGITDTQYF.

This chain connects TRBV6-5 to TRBJ2-5; 7 bases line up with TRBD2. Germline loops: CDR1 MNHEY, CDR2 SVGAGI. V was pared by 2 bases and J by 2 bases, with 8 bases of the junction left unmatched. There are 16 residues in the CDR3. CDR3 bases: TGTGCCAGCAGTTACGGGTTAGCGGGTTTTCAAGAGACCCAGTACTTC. Residues: CASSYGLAGFQETQYF.

The V call is TRBV4-3, the J call TRBJ2-2; D gene unclear. V was shortened by 6 bases and J by 0 bases, with 8 bases between the two germline ends. The germline V gene encodes CDR1 LGHNA and CDR2 YSLEER. This CDR3 region has 14 residues. The CDR3 is CASRTYANTGELFF. CDR3 DNA sequence: TGCGCCAGCAGAACGTATGCGAACACCGGGGAGCTGTTTTTT.

This chain joins TRBV2 and TRBJ2-5; D might be TRBD1 or TRBD2, each matching 6 bases. V shed 7 bases and J shed 4 bases, with 13 bases lying between them. This CDR3 has 13 amino acids. The germline V gene has CDR1 SNHLY and CDR2 FYNNEI. As DNA, the CDR3 is TGTGCCAGCAAGCCGGGGGCCGGAGAGACCCAGTACTTC. Its translation: CASKPGAGETQYF.

The rearrangement links TRBV5-6 to TRBJ2-7, with D unclear. The CDR3 totals 15 residues. Germline-derived CDR1 and CDR2 are SGHDT and YYEEEE. V dropped 0 bases and J dropped 2 bases, with 12 bases sitting between them. CDR3 protein: CASSLGPTTAYEQYF. The CDR3, as DNA: TGTGCCAGCAGCTTGGGGCCAACTACGGCCTACGAGCAGTACTTC.

The V and J genes are TRBV6-6 and TRBJ2-7; TRBD1 agrees at 7 bases. Germline V gene data show CDR1 as MNHNY and CDR2 as SVGAGI (reference sequence). The length of the CDR3 is 16 residues. V lost 5 bases, J lost 4 bases, and 14 bases stayed unmatched. This CDR3 is CASSLPTVTGTYEQYF. CDR3 in DNA: TGTGCCAGCAGTCTTCCTACTGTGACAGGGACGTACGAGCAGTACTTC.

The chain couples TRBV7-3 to TRBJ2-1; a weak D match, TRBD2 (5 bases). Germline CDR1 reads SGHTA; CDR2 reads FQGTGA. The V gene lost 4 bases and the J gene lost 4 bases, with 14 bases spanning the gap. There are 15 residues in the CDR3. The DNA for the CDR3 is TGTGCCAGCAGCTCCACCGCGGAGGTATACAATGAGCAGTTCTTC. This translates into CASSSTAEVYNEQFF.

V usage is TRBV7-2 and J usage is TRBJ2-1; 9 bases map to TRBD2. Germline CDR1 SGHTA, CDR2 FQGNSA. Trimming cost V 5 bases and J 12 bases; bases outside gene matches: 8. This CDR3 has 13 residues. The CDR3 region is CASSLGLASRQFF. CDR3 bases: TGTGCCAGCAGCCTGGGACTAGCCTCCCGGCAGTTCTTC.

The sample holds one count of this clone. J is TRBJ1-2 and V is TRBV28; D unresolved. CDR1 is MDHEN, CDR2 SYDVKM, per germline. CDR3 length: 14 residues. The germline V and J ends were trimmed by 7 bases and 8 bases, with 20 bases remaining between them. The CDR3 sequence is CASNSLTLAAGYTF. CDR3 nucleotide sequence: TGTGCCAGCAACTCGCTAACCCTCGCCGCGGGCTACACCTTC.